This TCR beta chain was documented in a study of monozygotic twins with inflammatory bowel disease. Every TCR library consumed around 4,000 ng of total RNA. Following a re-call of the 5' RACE reads, TCRdb has one entry per CDR3 protein and lacks DNA. The sample table sets out approximately 340,000 distinct CDR3 sequences. Germline-derived CDR1 and CDR2 are MDHEN and SYDVKM. This CDR3 is built from 15 residues. The total RNA came straight from whole blood, and T cells were not sorted beforehand. Sample: blood. This chain joins TRBV28 and TRBJ2-3; lacking DNA, the TRBD2 call made by TCRdb goes unchecked. The clonotype comes from a human donor with ulcerative colitis or Crohn's disease, or a healthy co-twin of an affected twin (not recorded which). The CDR3 is CASSKAGPTTDTQYF.